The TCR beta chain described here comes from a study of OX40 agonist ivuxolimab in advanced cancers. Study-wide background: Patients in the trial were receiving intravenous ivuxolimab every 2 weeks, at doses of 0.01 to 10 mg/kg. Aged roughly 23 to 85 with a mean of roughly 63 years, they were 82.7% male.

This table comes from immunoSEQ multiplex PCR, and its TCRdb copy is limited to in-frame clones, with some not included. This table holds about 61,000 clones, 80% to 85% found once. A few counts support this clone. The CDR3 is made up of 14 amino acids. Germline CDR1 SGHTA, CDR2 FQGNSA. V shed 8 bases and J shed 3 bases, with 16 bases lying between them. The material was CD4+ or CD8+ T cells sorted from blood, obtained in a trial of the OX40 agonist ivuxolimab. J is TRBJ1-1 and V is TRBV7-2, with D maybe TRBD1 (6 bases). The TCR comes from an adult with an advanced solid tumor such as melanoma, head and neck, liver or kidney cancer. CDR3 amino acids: CASQIQGRDTEAFF. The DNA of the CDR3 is TGTGCCAGCCAGATCCAGGGGAGAGACACTGAAGCTTTCTTT.